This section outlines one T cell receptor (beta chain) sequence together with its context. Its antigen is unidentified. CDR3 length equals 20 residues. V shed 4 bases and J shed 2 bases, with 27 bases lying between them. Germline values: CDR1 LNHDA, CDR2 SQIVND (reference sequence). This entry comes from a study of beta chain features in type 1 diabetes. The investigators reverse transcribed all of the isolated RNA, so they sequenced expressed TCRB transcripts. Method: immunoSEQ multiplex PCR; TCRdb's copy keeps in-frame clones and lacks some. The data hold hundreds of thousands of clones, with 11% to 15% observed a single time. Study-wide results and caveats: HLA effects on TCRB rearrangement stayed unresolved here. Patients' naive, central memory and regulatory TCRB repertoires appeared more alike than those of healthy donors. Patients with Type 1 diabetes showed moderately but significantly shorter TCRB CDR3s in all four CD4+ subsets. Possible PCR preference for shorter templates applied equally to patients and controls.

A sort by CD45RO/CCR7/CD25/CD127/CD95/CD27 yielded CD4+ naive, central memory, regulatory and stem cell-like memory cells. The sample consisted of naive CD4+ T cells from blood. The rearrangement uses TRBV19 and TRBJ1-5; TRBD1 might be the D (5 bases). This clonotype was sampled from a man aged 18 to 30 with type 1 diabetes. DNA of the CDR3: TGTGCCAGTAGTACCAGCTACCGGGACCCCACCGACTATGGCAATCAGCCCCAGCATTTT. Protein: CASSTSYRDPTDYGNQPQHF.